The source of this T cell receptor (beta chain) is a study of control samples from healthy donors and cancer patients (dated by TCRdb to about 2020). Libraries came from the immunoSEQ multiplex PCR assay. In TCRdb, the immuneACCESS table is reduced to in-frame sequences with V and J assigned. These tables do not hold every clone; where another copy was compared, an unresolved V gene accounts for under half, and the others remain unexplained. In all, the sample holds under 150,000 clones, and about 88% of those were seen once. The ten biggest clones cover 2% to 2.5% of the sample. CDR1 and CDR2, per the germline V gene (reference sequence), are SEHNR and FQNEAQ. V loses 0 bases of germline sequence and J loses 6 bases, and the interval between the two ends is 9 bases. The CDR3 spans 14 residues, from the cysteine through the phenylalanine. Only the CDR3 region is kept as DNA, spanning 42 bases read in frame from base 1.

This clone was observed once. Its antigen is still unknown. Base-call qualities are not available, and no considerably larger clone is one nucleotide away. The chain couples TRBV7-9 to TRBJ1-5; the best D guess is TRBD1, with 5 bases matching. The sample comprised blood. The sequence derives from a woman aged 70-85 years in good health. CDR3 loop: CASSLAGGAQPQHF. The nucleotide sequence is given as TGTGCCAGCAGCTTAGCAGGAGGGGCTCAGCCCCAGCATTTT.